This T cell receptor (beta chain) was found in a study of blood T cell repertoires in COVID-19. As for the study in general: Samples taken during acute and convalescent COVID-19 were collected in the United States, Italy and Spain. In each case, the material was cDNA or gDNA derived from T cells, B-cell-depleted T cells, or PBMCs.

As handled by the study authors: For nucleated cells, counts were estimated from reference gene primer amplification. Clones were sequenced by immunoSEQ multiplex PCR, and TCRdb holds only the in-frame ones, with some missing. That table furnishes V, J and clone size, whereas the DNA furnished D and trimming. Of around 150,000 clones in the sample, 92% are singletons; the top ten hold 4.8%. V shed 5 bases, J shed 0 bases, and the junction held 4 bases outside the gene matches. The length of the CDR3 is 15 residues. Germline V gene sequence: CDR1 LNHNV, CDR2 YYDKDF (reference sequence). The rearrangement uses TRBV15 and TRBJ2-7, with 10 bases aligning to TRBD1. This receptor was identified in a man aged 30 to 45 with COVID-19, enrolled during active disease. The sample comprised peripheral blood. The chain's CDR3 is CATSAGQGGSYEQYF. For the CDR3, the DNA is TGTGCCACCAGCGCCGGACAGGGGGGCTCCTACGAGCAGTACTTC.